This T cell receptor (beta chain) appears in the sequencing data of a study of cytomegalovirus exposure and HLA in healthy donors. Study-wide results and limits: Common viral pathogens were later found to be apparently linked to several of the most significant clusters. DRB1 had the most TCR associations and HLA-C the fewest, a later analysis found, with rates varying by HLA locus.

The germline V gene has CDR1 KGHSH and CDR2 LQKENI. The CDR3 spans 17 residues. Unmatched junction bases numbered 14, after V lost 3 bases and J lost 6 bases. The PCR employed 60 Vbeta primers together with 13 Jbeta primers. Here immunoSEQ multiplex PCR was the method, and the copy in TCRdb shows in-frame clones only, minus some. The data show 100,000 to 120,000 clones, about three quarters seen once. About this clone itself: The antigen remains undetermined.

Sequencing was done on a sample of PBMCs. The genes are TRBV18 and TRBJ1-5; 7 bases agree with TRBD1. The receptor's source is an older woman in good health and CMV-seropositive. CDR3 DNA sequence: TGTGCCAGCTCACCTGAGACAGGGTTAACGACTTCTCAGCCCCAGCATTTT. Translated, it gives CASSPETGLTTSQPQHF.